The clone carrying this TCR beta chain was detected only once. The sample belongs to a study of OX40 agonist ivuxolimab in advanced cancers. At the level of the study: Patients got intravenous ivuxolimab at 0.01 to 10 mg/kg every 2 weeks.

Blood samples were obtained at baseline, cycle 4 day 1, and cycle 7 day 1. Using immunoSEQ multiplex PCR, the repertoire was profiled, and TCRdb retains in-frame clones only, with some absent. The data contain more than 35,000 clones, 70% to 80% of them seen just once; the ten biggest clones take up about 19%. CDR3 length: 14 residues. Trimming cost V 0 bases and J 9 bases; bases outside gene matches: 4. CDR1 is SGHTA, CDR2 FQGTGA, per germline. The chain carries TRBV7-3 and TRBJ2-1; 8 bases agree with TRBD2. This sample comprised CD4+ or CD8+ T cells sorted from blood, obtained in a trial of the OX40 agonist ivuxolimab. The sequence was obtained from an adult with an advanced solid tumor such as melanoma, head and neck, liver or kidney cancer. CDR3 loop: CASSLTSGTAEQFF. The CDR3 nucleotides read TGTGCCAGCAGCTTAACTAGCGGGACCGCTGAGCAGTTCTTC.